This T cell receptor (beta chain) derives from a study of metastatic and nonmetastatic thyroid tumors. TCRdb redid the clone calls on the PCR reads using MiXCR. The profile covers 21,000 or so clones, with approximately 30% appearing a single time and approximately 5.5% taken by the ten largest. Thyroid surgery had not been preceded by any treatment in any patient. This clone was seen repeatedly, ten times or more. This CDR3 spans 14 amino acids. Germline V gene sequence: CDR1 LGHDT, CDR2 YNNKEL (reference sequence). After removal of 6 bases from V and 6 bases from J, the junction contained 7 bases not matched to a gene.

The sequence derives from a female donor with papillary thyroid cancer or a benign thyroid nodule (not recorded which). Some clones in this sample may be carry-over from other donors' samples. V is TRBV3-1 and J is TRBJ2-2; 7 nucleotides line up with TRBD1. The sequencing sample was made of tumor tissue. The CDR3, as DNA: TGTGCCAGCAGTCAACAGGGGTTCGCCGGGGAGCTGTTTTTT. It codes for CASSQQGFAGELFF.